Shown below are 10 T cell receptor gamma chains from a single sample sequenced in a study of γδ T cells in repeated Plasmodium falciparum infection. Vgamma9/Vdelta2+ and Vdelta2-negative gammadelta T cells were flow-sorted from PBMC for bulk sequencing. TCRdb re-called the multiplex PCR reads using CATT. The sample yields approximately 26,000 gamma-chain clones, about 2.9% seen once. The sequenced material came from gamma-delta T cells from blood. The receptors stem from a pool of human donors (malaria-infected and uninfected, not separated).

In this sample, this clone turned up a few times. This likely traces to a read error, being one base from a far larger clone. The DNA is omitted, as the CDR3 cannot be located on it reliably, and the CDR3 follows TCRdb's listing. The V gene call reads TRGV9; no J gene was called. CDR1 and CDR2 (germline): GITISATS, ISYDGTV (reference sequence). Inclusive of both ends, the CDR3 amounts to 29 amino acids. The CDR3 sequence: CAPCSIIRNSLAVEQHLLSQVSIGRIQHF.

This clone was counted at least ten times. This likely reflects a read error, since a far larger clone is one base away. At the DNA level, this CDR3 is encoded by other sequences in the same sample as well. This chain uses TRGV4 with TRGJ1 or TRGJ2. TCRdb is silent on the J gene; assignment here came from matching the DNA to germline. The junction had 9 bases not matched to a gene; V was cut back by 0 bases and J by 10 bases. CDR1 and CDR2 from the germline V gene are EGSTGY and YDSYTSSV. This CDR3 is 13 amino acids long. CDR3 coding DNA: TGTGCCACCTGGGATGGGCGGTGTTACAAGAAACTCTTT. It specifies CATWDGRCYKKLF.

At least ten counts were recorded for this clone. Other nucleotide sequences in the sample specify the same CDR3. The gene calls are TRGV9 and TRGJ1 or TRGJ2. CDR3 length: 17 residues. Germline V gene sequence: CDR1 GITISATS, CDR2 ISYDGTV (reference sequence). Trimming at V came to 0 bases and at J to 4 bases, leaving 15 bases not matched to a gene. As DNA, the CDR3 is TGTGCCTTGTGGGAGGTGCAAGGGGAAGGAAAATATTATAAGAAACTCTTT. Its translation is CALWEVQGEGKYYKKLF.

This clone was seen many times. It may be a read error: a sequence one base away is much more abundant. Other DNA sequences in the same sample also yield this CDR3. The V gene is TRGV9, the J gene TRGJP. CDR1 and CDR2 (germline): GITISATS, ISYDGTV (reference sequence). The CDR3 covers 18 residues. DNA for the CDR3: TGTGCCTTGTGGGAGGTGCCGGCCCAAGAGCTGGGCAAAAAAATCAAGGTATTT. It codes for CALWEVPAQELGKKIKVF.

Many counts were recorded for this clone. A far larger clone is off by one base, so a read error is likely. Within the sample, other DNA sequences also encode this same CDR3. The V gene call is TRGV9, and the J gene call is absent. Germline assignment: CDR1 GITISATS and CDR2 ISYDGTV (reference sequence). There are 10 residues in the CDR3. Here the CDR3 DNA reads TGTGCCTTCAGGACTCCTAAGAAGCTCTTT. The encoded protein is CAFRTPKKLF.

This clone was observed many times. The TCRdb protein comes from a much larger clone and disagrees with this DNA's translation at residue 2, likely due to a read error; the protein given here is derived from the DNA. The chain recombines TRGV3 with TRGJ1 or TRGJ2. Germline CDR1 is VTNTFY and CDR2 is YDVSTARD (reference sequence). The CDR3 is 12 residues long. This CDR3 reads CTTWDTYYKKLF. CDR3 in DNA: TGTACCACCTGGGATACTTATTATAAGAAACTCTTT.

Notes on this clone: TCRdb pairs this DNA with a much larger clone's protein that differs at residue 3, likely a read error; the protein shown was translated from the DNA. This rearrangement joins TRGV8 to TRGJ1 or TRGJ2. The J gene, missing from TCRdb, was assigned here through DNA to germline matching. CDR1 is VENAVY, CDR2 YDSYNSRV, per germline. This CDR3 spans 14 amino acids. This CDR3 reads CASWDFLDYYKKLF. Written as DNA, the CDR3 is TGTGCCTCCTGGGATTTTTTGGATTATTATAAGAAACTCTTT.

This clone has ten or more counts. Since a much larger clone is just one base distant, this may be a read error. The chain combines TRGV4 with TRGJP1. Per germline, CDR1 EGSTGY and CDR2 YDSYTSSV. CDR3 length: 16 residues. In DNA form, the CDR3 reads TGTGCCGCCTGGGACCCATGGGGGGGCACTGGTTGGTTCAAGATATTT. It specifies CAAWDPWGGTGWFKIF.

This clone was seen many times. TCRdb assigns this DNA the protein of a much larger clone, which departs from its translation at residue 11; this likely reflects a read error, and the protein shown comes from translating the DNA. The CDR3 bases are TGTGCCTTGTGGTCCGAGGGGTTGGGCAAAGAAATCAAGGTATTT. This gives the protein CALWSEGLGKEIKVF. The gene calls are TRGV9 and TRGJP. Germline CDR1 and CDR2: GITISATS and ISYDGTV (reference sequence). This CDR3 comprises 15 residues.

This clone was seen many times. Translating this DNA gives a protein that differs at residue 5 from the TCRdb one, which belongs to a much larger clone; a read error is likely, and the protein shown is this translation. V is TRGV3 and J is TRGJ1 or TRGJ2. The CDR3 is 11 residues long. V lost 5 bases, J lost 7 bases, and 5 bases stayed unmatched. Germline V gene data show CDR1 as VTNTFY and CDR2 as YDVSTARD (reference sequence). CDR3 coding DNA: TGTGCCACCTGGGTCGGATATAAGAAACTCTTT. Amino acid sequence: CATWVGYKKLF.